These T cell receptor beta chains were read from a single sample in a study of blood T cell repertoires in COVID-19. The protocol was immunoSEQ multiplex PCR, while the TCRdb copy is restricted to in-frame clones and leaves out a portion. The repertoire holds 250,000 to 300,000 clones, with about 80% as singletons. Sequencing was done on a sample of peripheral blood. The receptors here all came from a woman over 75 with acute or convalescent COVID-19. Each CDR3 is given with its conserved first and last residue.

TRBV2,CASSPQETQYF
TRBV3-1/TRBV3-2,CASSQQGSVGELFF
TRBV5-1,CASSLEVGAYNEQFF
TRBV5-1,CASSLAPSGGTDTQYF
TRBV12-3/TRBV12-4,CASSWTGVYEQYF
TRBV29-1,CTLGGYNEQFF
TRBV28,CASSWDGGSYGYTF
TRBV28,CASSFRRGLNTEAFF
TRBV6-6,CASSPIGGGAVF
TRBV2,CASSLQGRNQPQHF
TRBV6-5,CASSYLAGLNTGELFF
TRBV5-1,CASSLRGQGSEETQYF
TRBV18,CASSYTGTSNEQFF
TRBV18,CASSPRQGDTGELFF
TRBV18,CASSPTSAQNNEQFF
TRBV5-4,CASSLGGNVYEQYF
TRBV7-9,CASSLIRTVNGGYTF
TRBV7-6,CAQGCGSASETQYF
TRBV11-2,CASSLLGGELFF
TRBV19,CASSPPRQNTEAFF
TRBV3-1/TRBV3-2,CASSQGSGLTSYEQYF
TRBV3-1/TRBV3-2,CASSQKGAFSGSPLHF
TRBV18,CASSRQGAGSDPKNIQYF
TRBV9,CASSEGPDYEQYF
TRBV7-9,CASSLGQYNEQFF
TRBV5-5,CASSLDRAWNTEAFF
TRBV2,CASSVNQPQHF
TRBV7-6,CASSLYRDSSSPLHF
TRBV5-4,CASSFWATEKLFF
TRBV5-1,CASSPGTGGTGELFF
TRBV6-6,CASQRGDSLTYEQYF
TRBV6-5,CASRYTGGNTGELFF
TRBV7-9,CASGRGTGHQPQHF
TRBV7-9,CASSLALGVKRNTEAFF
TRBV11-2,CASSLQQGGDTEAFF
TRBV28,CASSLSGWTEAFF
TRBV2,CASSTGSYEQYF
TRBV30,CAWSVLKGFEQYF
TRBV27,CASSPLQGFRTDTQYF
TRBV12-3/TRBV12-4,CASSSRDFSPLHF
TRBV3-1/TRBV3-2,CASSQATYEQYF
TRBV2,CASRPPGGLTDTQYF
TRBV4-1,CASSQDSPLGLAGEGNEQFF
TRBV19,CASSNREPIYEQYF
TRBV5-1,CASSLQASNTEAFF